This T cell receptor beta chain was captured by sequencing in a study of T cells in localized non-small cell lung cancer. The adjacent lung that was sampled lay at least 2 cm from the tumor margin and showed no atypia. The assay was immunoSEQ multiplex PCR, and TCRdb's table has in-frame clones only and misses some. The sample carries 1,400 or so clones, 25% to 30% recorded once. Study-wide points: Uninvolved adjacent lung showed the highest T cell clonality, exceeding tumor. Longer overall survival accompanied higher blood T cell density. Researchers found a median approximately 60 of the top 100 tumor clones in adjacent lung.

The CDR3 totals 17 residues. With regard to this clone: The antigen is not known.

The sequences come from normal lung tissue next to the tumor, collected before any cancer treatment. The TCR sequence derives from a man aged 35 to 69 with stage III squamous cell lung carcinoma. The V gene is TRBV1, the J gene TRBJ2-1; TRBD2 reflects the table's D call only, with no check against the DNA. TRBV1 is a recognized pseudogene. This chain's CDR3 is CASSPPSGGASYNEQFF. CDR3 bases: TGCGCCAGCAGCCCCCCCAGCGGGGGTGCTTCCTACAATGAGCAGTTCTTC.